This T cell receptor beta chain was sequenced for a study of blood T cells in healthy people across ages. With a J-beta primer mix and a sample-barcoded 5' primer, a second PCR ran about 7 to 12 cycles. TCRdb re-analysed the 5' RACE reads in MiXCR, keeping a single row per CDR3 protein. The table shows some 1.7 million distinct CDR3 sequences, with 28% occurring only once. Each sample had at least 6 million PBMCs isolated. This clonotype was seen repeatedly, ten times or more. Sequencing was done on a sample of blood. The TCR comes from a woman in her 30s in good health.

The CDR3 sequence: CASGDSYEQYF. In DNA form, the CDR3 reads TGTGCCAGCGGGGACAGCTACGAGCAGTACTTC. The chain joins TRBV6-2 or TRBV6-3 to TRBJ2-7; TRBD1 agrees at 7 bases. The junction had 1 base not matched to a gene; V was cut back by 8 bases and J by 3 bases. Germline CDR1 and CDR2: MNHEY and SVGEGT. The CDR3 has 11 amino acids.